This T cell receptor (beta chain) was obtained from a study of blood T cell repertoires in COVID-19. The overall study: Samples of COVID-19 (acute and convalescent) were obtained from the United States, Italy and Spain. PBMCs, B-cell-depleted T cells, or T cells provided the cDNA or gDNA that made up the material.

Losses at the gene ends were 0 bases for V and 5 bases for J; bases not matched to a gene: 9. The CDR3 loop spans 16 amino acids. Germline values: CDR1 SGHRS, CDR2 YFSETQ. Per the original methods: Quantification of nucleated cells was approximated via reference gene primer amplification. Data came from immunoSEQ multiplex PCR; TCRdb stores just in-frame clones and leaves some out. V and J calls and clone size come straight from that table; D and trimming were deduced from the DNA. The sample carries just over 300,000 clones, roughly 87% recorded once. The receptor's source is a man aged 18 to 30 with active or convalescent COVID-19. This sequence joins TRBV5-1 and TRBJ2-3, with 7 positions matching TRBD2. Sequencing was carried out using peripheral blood. The CDR3 coding sequence is TGCGCCAGCAGCTTGGGGGGGGGACCCGTAGTAGATACGCAGTATTTT. Translation gives CASSLGGGPVVDTQYF.